Below, one T cell receptor beta chain is given with its context. The data originate from a study of T cells expressing NK-cell markers. TCRdb reprocessed the 5' RACE reads, with one entry per CDR3 protein and no DNA. The sample data list under 600,000 distinct CDR3 sequences. This receptor was obtained from a woman aged 50 to 60 in good health. Source material: blood T cells: a sorted CD56 or NKG2C T cell subset, CD4+ or CD8+ T cells, or bulk PBMC T cells (not recorded which).

CDR3 protein: CSARAQGTGNEKLFF. The chain is built from TRBV20-1 and TRBJ1-4; TCRdb outputs TRBD1, but without DNA this stays unchecked. In germline, CDR1 is DFQATT, CDR2 SNEGSKA (reference sequence). The CDR3 runs to 15 residues.